This TCR beta chain came from a study of T cell repertoires in breast cancer. The expanded emulsion RT-PCR method captured paired alpha and beta chains from CD8+ T cells. This clonotype showed up just a few times. Germline CDR1 and CDR2: LNHNV and YYDKDF (reference sequence). This CDR3 region has 14 residues. V lost 5 bases, J lost 7 bases, and 7 bases stayed unmatched. Blocking oligonucleotides added to a second nested PCR suppressed unpaired genes. TCRdb redid the calling of the emulsion pairing reads with MiXCR, one entry per CDR3 protein. The table has about 40,000 distinct CDR3 sequences, less than 55% seen once.

Sequenced: CD8+ T cells. The receptor's source is a pool of human donors with breast cancer or a healthy control (not recorded which). The chain couples TRBV15 to TRBJ2-1; 8 nucleotides align to TRBD2. The CDR3 loop is CATSPGGPENEQFF. CDR3 DNA sequence: TGTGCCACCAGCCCGGGAGGGCCGGAGAATGAGCAGTTCTTC.